The clone carrying this T cell receptor beta chain turned up a few times. The target antigen is unknown. This table comes from immunoSEQ multiplex PCR, and its TCRdb copy is limited to in-frame clones, with some not included. The table includes around 40,000 clones, around four fifths detected once. In every patient, relapse followed autologous stem cell transplantation, while exposure to brentuximab vedotin differed. This entry belongs to a study of PD-1 blockade in classical Hodgkin lymphoma. Study at large: The study gave patients nivolumab 3 mg/kg intravenously every 2 weeks.

Findings of the study overall: For complete responders, baseline diversity was comparable to that of newly diagnosed patients. TCR diversity rose significantly by C4D1 in CD4+ but not CD8+ cells.

V was clipped by 0 bases and J by 4 bases, with 14 bases between them. CDR1 ENHRY and CDR2 SYGVKD come from the germline V gene. The CDR3 has 16 residues. The chain links TRBV10-3 to TRBJ2-3, with a weak D call TRBD2 (6 bases). This sequence originates from a human donor with classical Hodgkin lymphoma. The sequencing here drew on peripheral blood mononuclear cells (PBMCs), taken at baseline. This CDR3 is CAISESSGVWADTQYF. DNA of the CDR3: TGTGCCATCAGTGAGTCCTCGGGGGTCTGGGCAGATACGCAGTATTTT.